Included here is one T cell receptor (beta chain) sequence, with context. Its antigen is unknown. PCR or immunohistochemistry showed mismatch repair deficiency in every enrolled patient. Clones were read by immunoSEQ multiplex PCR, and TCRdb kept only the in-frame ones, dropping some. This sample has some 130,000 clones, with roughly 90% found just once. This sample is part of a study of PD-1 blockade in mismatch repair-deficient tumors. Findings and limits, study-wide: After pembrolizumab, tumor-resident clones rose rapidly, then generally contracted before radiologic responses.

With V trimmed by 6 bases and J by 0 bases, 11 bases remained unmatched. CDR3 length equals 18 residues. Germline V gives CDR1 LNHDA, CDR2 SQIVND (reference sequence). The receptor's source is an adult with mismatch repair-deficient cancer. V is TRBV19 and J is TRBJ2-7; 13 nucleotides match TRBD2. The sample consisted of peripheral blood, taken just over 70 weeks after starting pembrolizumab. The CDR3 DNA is TGTGCCAGTAGGGGGGGACTAGCGGGACCAACAGGCTCCTACGAGCAGTACTTC. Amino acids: CASRGGLAGPTGSYEQYF.